This TCR beta chain was observed in a study of T cell responses to AZD1222 COVID-19 vaccine. Germline V gene sequence: CDR1 MNHNY, CDR2 SVGAGI (reference sequence). The CDR3 has 13 amino acids. V was trimmed by 2 bases and J by 9 bases, leaving 11 bases between them. Here immunoSEQ multiplex PCR was the method, and the copy in TCRdb shows in-frame clones only, minus some. Found here are more than 150,000 clones, about nine tenths of them singletons; the top ten hold 1.8%. This sequence joins TRBV6-6 and TRBJ2-1; unclear D gene. The sequence was collected from an adult in good health. Sequences were derived from peripheral blood, sampled on day 0 of AZD1222 vaccination. The CDR3 region has the DNA TGTGCCAGCAGTTACACAGAATATGGTGAGCAGTTCTTC. This sequence encodes CASSYTEYGEQFF.